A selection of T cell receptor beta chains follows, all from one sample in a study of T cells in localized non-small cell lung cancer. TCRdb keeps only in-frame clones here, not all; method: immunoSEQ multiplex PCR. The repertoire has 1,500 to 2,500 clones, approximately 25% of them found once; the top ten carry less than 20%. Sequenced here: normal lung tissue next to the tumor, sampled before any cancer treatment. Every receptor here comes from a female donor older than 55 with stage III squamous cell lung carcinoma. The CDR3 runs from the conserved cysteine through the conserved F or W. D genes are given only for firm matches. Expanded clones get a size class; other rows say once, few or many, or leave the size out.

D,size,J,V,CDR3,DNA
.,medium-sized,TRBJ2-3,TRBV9,CASSATEGLTDTQYF,TGTGCCAGCAGCGCCACGGAGGGCCTTACAGATACGCAGTATTTT
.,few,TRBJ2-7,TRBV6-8,CASSPGQTFYEQYF,TGTGCCAGCAGTCCCGGACAGACTTTCTACGAGCAGTACTTC
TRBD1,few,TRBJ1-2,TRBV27,CASSLSLDRGAHGYTF,TGTGCCAGCAGTTTATCTCTCGACAGGGGCGCTCATGGCTACACCTTC
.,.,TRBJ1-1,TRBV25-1,CASRTVMNTEAFF,TGTGCCAGCAGAACAGTCATGAACACTGAAGCTTTCTTT
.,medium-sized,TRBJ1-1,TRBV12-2,CAITVWYMNTEAFF,TGTGCCATCACAGTTTGGTATATGAACACTGAAGCTTTCTTT
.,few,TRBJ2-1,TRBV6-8,CASSYQGGSEQFF,TGTGCCAGCAGTTACCAAGGGGGGTCGGAGCAGTTCTTC
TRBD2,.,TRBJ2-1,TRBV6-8,CASRFLGLGILEDEQFF,TGTGCCAGCAGATTTTTGGGACTAGGGATTTTAGAGGATGAGCAGTTCTTC
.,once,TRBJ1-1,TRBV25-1,CASSVAAFGTEAFF,TGTGCCAGCAGTGTAGCGGCTTTCGGCACTGAAGCTTTCTTT
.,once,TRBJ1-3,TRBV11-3,CASSTDTAAGNTIYF,TGTGCCAGCAGCACGGACACTGCGGCTGGAAACACCATATATTTT
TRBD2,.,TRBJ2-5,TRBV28,CASSLLGTRETQYF,TGTGCCAGCAGTTTATTGGGGACTAGAGAGACCCAGTACTTC
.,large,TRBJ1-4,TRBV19,CASTPSRDEKLFF,TGTGCCAGTACCCCTTCAAGGGATGAAAAACTGTTTTTT
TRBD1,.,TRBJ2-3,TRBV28,CASRTQTGGFTDTQYF,TGTGCCAGCAGGACCCAGACAGGGGGGTTCACAGATACGCAGTATTTT
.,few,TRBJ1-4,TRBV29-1,CSGQISNEKLFF,TGCAGCGGACAGATTTCTAATGAAAAACTGTTTTTT
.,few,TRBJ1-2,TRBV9,CASQRGINYGYTF,TGTGCCAGTCAGCGGGGTATTAACTATGGCTACACCTTC
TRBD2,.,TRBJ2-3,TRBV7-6,CASSLLGLVEDTQYF,TGTGCCAGCAGCTTATTGGGACTAGTTGAAGATACGCAGTATTTT
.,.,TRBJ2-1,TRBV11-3,CASSLTGSYNEQFF,TGTGCCAGCAGCTTAACGGGGTCCTACAATGAGCAGTTCTTC